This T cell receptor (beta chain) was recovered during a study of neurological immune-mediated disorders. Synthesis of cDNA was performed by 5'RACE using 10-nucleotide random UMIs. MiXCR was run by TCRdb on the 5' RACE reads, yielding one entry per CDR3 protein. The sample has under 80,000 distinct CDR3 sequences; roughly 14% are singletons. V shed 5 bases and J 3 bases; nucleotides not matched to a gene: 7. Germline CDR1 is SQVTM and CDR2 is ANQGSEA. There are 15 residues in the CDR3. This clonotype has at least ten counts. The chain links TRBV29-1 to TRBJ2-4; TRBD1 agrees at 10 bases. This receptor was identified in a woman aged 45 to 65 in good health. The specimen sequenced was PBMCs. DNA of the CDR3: TGCAGCGTTTGGCCGGGACAGGGGAGCAAAAACATTCAGTACTTC. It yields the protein CSVWPGQGSKNIQYF. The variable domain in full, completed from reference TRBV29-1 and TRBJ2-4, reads SAVISQKPSRDICQRGTSLTIQCQVDSQVTMMFWYRQQPGQSLTLIATANQGSEATYESGFVIDKFPISRPNLTFSTLTVSNMSPEDSSIYLCSVWPGQGSKNIQYFGAGTRLSVL.